This T cell receptor beta chain comes out of a study of shared clonotypes between healthy human individuals (dated by TCRdb to 2020 to 2022). About the full investigation: A couple of women and a few men aged 18 to 49 years were included in the cohort. For each donor, three plates each were used for CD4 naive and CD4 memory, two plates were used for CD8 naive, and one plate was used for CD8 memory. The study deeply sequenced blood TCR repertoires of about 5 healthy adults to estimate repertoire size and the extent of clonotype sharing between individuals. To increase sequencing depth and limit assay-specific biases, TCR repertoire library preparation and sequencing were carried out by different laboratories using diverse techniques. Per donor, leukapheresis produced somewhere between about 0.9 and 9.5 billion PBMCs.

General conclusions and limits of the study: Pairwise subsampling led to the expectation that sequencing depth would affect the degree of clonotype sharing among donors. Compared with non-shared clonotypes, the clonotypes found in all four sorted-subset donors had higher generation probabilities. Because the study included only a small number of donors, the genetic and exposure-history diversity represented was limited. Across a handful of donors, approximately 5% of naive CD4, approximately 4% of naive CD8, about 2.3% of memory CD4, and roughly 0.41% of memory CD8 clonotypes were shared. Naive subsets generally had larger estimated clonotype richness than memory subsets. Sampling was restricted to blood, and TCR repertoires in tissues likely differ from the TCR repertoires found in blood. Rarefaction of sorted-subset datasets indicated incomplete sequencing despite the large sequencing depth.

CDR1 and CDR2, per the germline V gene (reference sequence), are SEHNR and FQNEAQ. Trimming takes 6 bases from V and 0 bases from J, and the germline ends sit 5 bases apart. The CDR3, from cysteine to phenylalanine, totals 12 residues. The read is trimmed to its CDR3 DNA, 36 bases read in frame from base 1. TCR CDR3 regions were amplified from genomic DNA by multiplex PCR using the deep immunoSEQ assay. For each cell subset, the extracted genomic DNA was distributed evenly across all wells of several immunoSEQ 96-well plates, and each plate served as one replicate. For sorted subsets, each replicate PCR was loaded with 200 ng genomic DNA, equivalent to 32,000 or so T cell genomes. Purified libraries were quantified with a Qubit 3.0 fluorometer, sized on a Bioanalyzer 2100, and re-quantified with the KAPA Library Quantification kit. Every immunoSEQ 96-well plate was sequenced on a separate single-read 150-cycle Illumina NextSeq 550 flow cell. The authors processed their data as follows. The immunoSEQ output contained only junctional sequences without quality scores, so filtering could not match that applied to full-length reads. Sequences were annotated with PyIR, a Python wrapper for IgBLAST v1.9, using IMGT germline references to assign V/J genes and CDR3. Any read was removed if the V/J assignment was weak (E-value above 1e-6), the CDR3 was missing, or the read contained stop codons, out-of-frame junctions, or ambiguous translated residues. V3J clonotypes were defined as sequences sharing the same inferred V gene, J gene, and CDR3 amino acid sequence. To compute the percentage overlap between repertoires, the number of shared unique clonotypes was divided by the size of the smaller repertoire. Richness of each repertoire was evaluated using RTK rarefaction, the Chao1 estimator, and Recon v2.1 estimates of unobserved clonotypes. For all TCRbeta clonotypes obtained by the gDNA method from a handful of donors, generation probabilities were computed with OLGA. The table comes from immuneACCESS by way of TCRdb, which keeps in-frame sequences with V and J called. Part of the clones is missing from these tables; in studies checked, under half for an unresolved V gene and the rest for unknown reasons. Clone size and V and J calls were adopted from that table, with D and trimming inferred from the DNA. This sample holds under 700,000 clones; 85% to 95% were observed only once. Around 0.12% of the sample belongs to the ten largest clones.

Concerning this clone itself: The specificity of this receptor is unknown. No base quality values were provided; no much bigger clone lies one nucleotide off.

CD8 naive samples were obtained by positive selection for CCR7 among CD45RO-negative cells, yielding a CD45RA+CCR7+ population from which TemRA cells were excluded. The donors were healthy, HIV-negative adults who had no recently reported acute infections or vaccinations. Every donor was a Caucasian adult residing in Nashville, Tennessee, USA. Blood was obtained by leukapheresis, after which PBMCs were separated by Ficoll-Histopaque density gradient centrifugation and cryopreserved in liquid nitrogen vapor phase. Purity and quantity of every magnetically sorted T cell population were checked by analytical flow cytometry. Genomic DNA was isolated from each sorted fraction and quantified by UV absorbance on a Nanodrop 2000c.

Sequencing was performed on naive CD8+ T cells sorted from blood. According to the study, the label for this sample's cell subset or site signals: CD45RA+CCR7+. The receptor comes from a woman aged 30 to 39 in good health. The receptor chain draws on TRBV7-9 and TRBJ1-1, with an unclear D gene assignment. The bases read TGTGCCAGCAGATCGATGAACACTGAAGCTTTCTTT. Its protein product is CASRSMNTEAFF.